These 13 T cell receptor beta chains share one sample of origin, sequenced in a study of T cell responses to AZD1222 COVID-19 vaccine. TCRdb's table, derived via immunoSEQ multiplex PCR, lists solely in-frame clones and lacks some. Among approximately 180,000 clones listed, 85% to 90% were seen once. The sample in question was peripheral blood, obtained on day 0 of AZD1222 vaccination. These receptors were obtained from an adult in good health.

The chain carries TRBV5-4 and TRBJ2-2; D possibly uses TRBD1 or TRBD2 (5 bases each). Germline values: CDR1 SGHNT, CDR2 YYREEE (reference sequence). V shed 4 bases and J shed 4 bases, with 14 bases lying between them. CDR3 length: 15 amino acids. Here the CDR3 reads CASSPGTELTGELFF. For the CDR3, the DNA is TGTGCCAGCAGCCCCGGGACGGAACTCACCGGGGAGCTGTTTTTT.

This chain uses TRBV19 with TRBJ2-3; the match to TRBD2 covers 14 bases. The trim removed 8 bases at V and 8 bases at J, leaving 21 bases unmatched. This CDR3 has 19 residues. Germline CDR1 and CDR2: LNHDA and SQIVND (reference sequence). The chain's CDR3 is CASAHPGLAGALDLGTQYF. The CDR3 DNA follows: TGTGCCAGTGCTCATCCGGGACTAGCGGGGGCCCTCGACCTAGGTACGCAGTATTTT.

This chain links TRBV5-6 with TRBJ2-2; a weak D match, TRBD1 (5 bases). The CDR3 has 15 residues. The germline V gene has CDR1 SGHDT and CDR2 YYEEEE. Between the trimmed V and J ends, which lost 1 base and 0 bases, there was a span of 7 bases. The CDR3 here is CASSLTGPNTGELFF. CDR3 in DNA: TGTGCCAGCAGCTTGACAGGCCCGAACACCGGGGAGCTGTTTTTT.

The chain recombines TRBV19 with TRBJ1-2; 7 bases match TRBD1. The germline CDR1 and CDR2 sequences are LNHDA and SQIVND (reference sequence). The V segment lost 11 bases and the J segment 4 bases; nucleotides outside the gene matches: 10. The CDR3 consists of 13 residues. As DNA, the CDR3 is TGTGCCTCTCAAGACAGGGTCCTCTATGGCTACACCTTC. Translated, it gives CASQDRVLYGYTF. Filled out from reference TRBV19 and TRBJ1-2, the complete variable domain reads DGGITQSPKYLFRKEGQNVTLSCEQNLNHDAMYWYRQDPGQGLRLIYYSQIVNDFQKGDIAEGYSVSREKKESFPLTVTSAQKNPTAFYLCASQDRVLYGYTFGSGTRLTVV.

The sample holds a few counts of this clone. V is TRBV9 and J is TRBJ1-1; 7 bases are shared with TRBD1. Germline lookup yields CDR1 SGDLS and CDR2 YYNGEE. J gave up 1 base and V 4 bases, and 13 bases lay outside the gene matches. The CDR3 covers 17 residues. This chain's CDR3 is CASSPRETGKGNTEAFF. Here the CDR3 DNA reads TGTGCCAGCAGCCCCCGCGAGACAGGGAAAGGGAACACTGAAGCTTTCTTT.

This clone has more than one count but fewer than ten. The chain joins TRBV11-1 to TRBJ2-7; no definite D call. The germline V gene has CDR1 SGHAT and CDR2 FQDESV (reference sequence). The CDR3 covers 16 residues. Trimming pared 0 bases from V and 2 bases from J, leaving 14 bases between. This CDR3 reads CASSLAGRISAYEQYF. The CDR3, as DNA: TGTGCCAGCAGCTTAGCAGGTAGGATTTCCGCCTACGAGCAGTACTTC.

The chain employs TRBV7-3 and TRBJ2-7; 7 nucleotides align to TRBD2. Trimming cost V 1 base and J 3 bases; bases outside gene matches: 3. CDR1 and CDR2 from the germline V gene are SGHTA and FQGTGA. CDR3 length: 14 residues. This CDR3 reads CASSLRGGNYEQYF. The CDR3 DNA is TGTGCCAGCAGCTTAAGGGGGGGAAACTACGAGCAGTACTTC.

The chain uses TRBV18 and TRBJ1-2, with 8 bases aligning to TRBD1. The germline CDR1 and CDR2 sequences are KGHSH and LQKENI. The V gene end was trimmed by 0 bases and the J gene end by 8 bases; junction bases not matched to a gene: 8. CDR3 length: 15 residues. CDR3 bases: TGTGCCAGCTCACCACCGACAGGGGCAGCTAGGGGCTACACCTTC. It specifies CASSPPTGAARGYTF.

The rearrangement links TRBV6-2 or TRBV6-3 to TRBJ1-5, with D hard to call. The CDR3 is 16 amino acids. V shed 0 bases and J shed 6 bases, with 15 bases lying between them. Germline V gene sequence: CDR1 MNHEY, CDR2 SVGEGT. CDR3 sequence (DNA): TGTGCCAGCAGTTACTCGGCGTCCAGGTTCGGTCAGCCCCAGCATTTT. This sequence encodes CASSYSASRFGQPQHF.

The chain carries TRBV3-1 (or the pseudogene TRBV3-2) and TRBJ1-4; D possibly corresponds to TRBD1 (6 bases). CDR1 and CDR2 (germline): LGHDT, YNNKEL (reference sequence). This CDR3 contains 15 residues. Trimming cost V 6 bases and J 1 base, with 12 bases left between them. CDR3 coding DNA: TGTGCCAGCAGTACGACAGGTTTAACTAATGAAAAACTGTTTTTT. Protein: CASSTTGLTNEKLFF.

The chain carries TRBV5-4 and TRBJ1-2; 9 bases fit TRBD1. V was pared by 5 bases and J by 4 bases, with 6 bases of the junction left unmatched. Germline CDR1 and CDR2: SGHNT and YYREEE (reference sequence). The CDR3 totals 14 residues. The CDR3 region has the DNA TGTGCCAGCAGTCGGACAGGGGCGGGCTATGGCTACACCTTC. As protein: CASSRTGAGYGYTF.

This chain joins TRBV3-1 (or the pseudogene TRBV3-2) and TRBJ1-3; 11 nucleotides line up with TRBD1. The CDR3 consists of 16 residues. CDR1 is LGHDT, CDR2 YNNKEL, per germline (reference sequence). Germline trimming cut 4 bases from V and 1 base from J; bases unmatched to any gene: 3. CDR3 in DNA: TGTGCCAGCAGCCTGCGGGACAGGGGGTCTGGAAACACCATATATTTT. As protein: CASSLRDRGSGNTIYF.

J is TRBJ1-6 and V is TRBV16; the match to TRBD1 covers 9 bases. The CDR3 has 16 amino acids. V lost 0 bases, J lost 11 bases, and 8 bases stayed unmatched. Per the germline V gene, CDR1 is KGHSY and CDR2 is FQNENV. In DNA form, the CDR3 reads TGTGCCAGCAGCCAATCGGCAGGGACAGGGCTTACACCCCTCCACTTT. Translating gives CASSQSAGTGLTPLHF.